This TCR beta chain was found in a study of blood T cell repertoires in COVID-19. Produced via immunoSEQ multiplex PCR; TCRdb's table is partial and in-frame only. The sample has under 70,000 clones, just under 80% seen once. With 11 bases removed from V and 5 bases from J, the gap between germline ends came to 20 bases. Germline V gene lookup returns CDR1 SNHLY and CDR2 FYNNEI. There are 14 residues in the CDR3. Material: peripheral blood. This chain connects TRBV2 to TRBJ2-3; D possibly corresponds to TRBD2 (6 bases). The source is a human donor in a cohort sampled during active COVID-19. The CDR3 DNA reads TGTGCCCTCCGGCTAGCGAATTTCGGAGATACGCAGTATTTT. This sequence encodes CALRLANFGDTQYF.